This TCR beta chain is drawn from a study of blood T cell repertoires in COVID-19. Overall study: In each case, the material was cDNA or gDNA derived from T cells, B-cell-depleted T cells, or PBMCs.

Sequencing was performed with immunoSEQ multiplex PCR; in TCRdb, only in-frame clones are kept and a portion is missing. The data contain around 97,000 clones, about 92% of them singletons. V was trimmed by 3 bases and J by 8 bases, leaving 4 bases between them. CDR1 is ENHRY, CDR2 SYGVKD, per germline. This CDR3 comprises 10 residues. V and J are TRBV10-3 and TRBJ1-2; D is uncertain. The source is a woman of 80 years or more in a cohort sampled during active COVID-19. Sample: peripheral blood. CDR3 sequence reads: CAISDGGYTF. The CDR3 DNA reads TGTGCCATCAGTGACGGGGGCTACACCTTC.